The clone carrying this TCR beta chain was counted between two and nine times. V trimming: 6 bases; J trimming: 3 bases; junction bases outside the gene matches: 12. The CDR3 covers 16 residues. Per the germline V gene, CDR1 is SGHAT and CDR2 is FQNNGV. The table came from immunoSEQ multiplex PCR; TCRdb's copy has only in-frame clones and leaves some out. The sample yields over 150,000 clones, 70% to 90% seen once. Patients in Seattle were enrolled during active infection, then followed longitudinally. This specimen belongs to a study of blood T cell repertoires in COVID-19. Turning to the study itself: Acute-phase and convalescent COVID-19 samples originated in the United States, Italy and Spain. PBMCs, B-cell-depleted T cells, or T cells were the source of the cDNA or gDNA that made up the material.

What was sequenced was peripheral blood. This receptor was identified in a woman in her fifties or sixties with COVID-19, enrolled during active disease. J is TRBJ1-2 and V is TRBV11-2; 8 nucleotides agree with TRBD1. CDR3 amino acids: CASSKDRAQGDYGYTF. DNA for the CDR3: TGTGCCAGCAGTAAGGACAGGGCGCAGGGTGACTATGGCTACACCTTC.